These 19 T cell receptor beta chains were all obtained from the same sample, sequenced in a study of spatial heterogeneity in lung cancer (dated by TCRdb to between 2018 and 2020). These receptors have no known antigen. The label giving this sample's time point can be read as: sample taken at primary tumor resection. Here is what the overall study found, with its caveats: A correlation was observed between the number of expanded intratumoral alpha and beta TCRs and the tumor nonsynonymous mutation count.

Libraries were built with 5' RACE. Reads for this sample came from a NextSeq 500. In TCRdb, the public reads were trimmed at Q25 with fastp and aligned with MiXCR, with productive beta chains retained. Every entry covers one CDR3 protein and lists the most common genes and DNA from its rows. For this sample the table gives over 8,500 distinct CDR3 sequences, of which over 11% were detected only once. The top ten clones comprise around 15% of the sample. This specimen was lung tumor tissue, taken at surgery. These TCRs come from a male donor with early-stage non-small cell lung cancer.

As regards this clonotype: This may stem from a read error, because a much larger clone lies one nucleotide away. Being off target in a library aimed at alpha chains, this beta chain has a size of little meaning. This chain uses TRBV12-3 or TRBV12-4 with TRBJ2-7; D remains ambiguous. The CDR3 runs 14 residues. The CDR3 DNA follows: TGTGCCAACAGTTTTTTGGGCAGCTCCTACGAGCAGTACTTC. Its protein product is CANSFLGSSYEQYF.

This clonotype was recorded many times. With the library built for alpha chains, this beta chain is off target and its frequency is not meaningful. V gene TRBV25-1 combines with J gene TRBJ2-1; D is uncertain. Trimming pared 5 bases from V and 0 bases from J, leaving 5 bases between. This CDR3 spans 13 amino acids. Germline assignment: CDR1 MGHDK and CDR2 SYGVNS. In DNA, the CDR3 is TGTGCCAGCAGTTGGAGCTCCTACAATGAGCAGTTCTTC. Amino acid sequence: CASSWSSYNEQFF.

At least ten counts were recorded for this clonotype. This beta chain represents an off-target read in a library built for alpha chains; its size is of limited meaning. The CDR3 DNA sequence: TGTGCCAGCAGTGAATCCGGCGACTATGGCTACACCTTC. This codes for CASSESGDYGYTF. The rearrangement uses TRBV6-1 and TRBJ1-2; no reliable D call. The V gene's germline CDR1 is MNHNS and CDR2 SASEGT. The CDR3 covers 13 residues. The V and J ends lost 2 bases and 3 bases respectively, with 7 bases between them.

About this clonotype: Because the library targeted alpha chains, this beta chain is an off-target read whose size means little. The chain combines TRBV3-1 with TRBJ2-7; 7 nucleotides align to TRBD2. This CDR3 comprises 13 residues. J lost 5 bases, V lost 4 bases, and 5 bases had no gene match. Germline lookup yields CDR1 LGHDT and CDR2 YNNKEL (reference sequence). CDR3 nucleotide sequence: TGTGCCAGCAGCCGCGGGAGTGGTAACGAGCAGTACTTC. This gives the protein CASSRGSGNEQYF.

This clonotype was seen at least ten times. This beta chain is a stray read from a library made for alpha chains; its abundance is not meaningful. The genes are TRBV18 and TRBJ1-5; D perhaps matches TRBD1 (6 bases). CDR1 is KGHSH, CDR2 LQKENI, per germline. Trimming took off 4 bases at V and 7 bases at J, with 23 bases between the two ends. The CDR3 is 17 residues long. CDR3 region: CASSLLRQVGDGQPQHF. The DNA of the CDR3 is TGTGCCAGCTCACTCTTACGACAGGTCGGGGACGGACAGCCCCAGCATTTT.

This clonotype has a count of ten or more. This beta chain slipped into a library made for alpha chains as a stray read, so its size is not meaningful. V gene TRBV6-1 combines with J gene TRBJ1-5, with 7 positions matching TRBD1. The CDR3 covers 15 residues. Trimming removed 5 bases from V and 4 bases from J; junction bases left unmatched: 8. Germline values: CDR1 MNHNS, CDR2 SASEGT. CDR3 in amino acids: CASSPHRGLNQPQHF. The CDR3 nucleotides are TGTGCCAGCAGTCCGCACAGGGGATTAAATCAGCCCCAGCATTTT.

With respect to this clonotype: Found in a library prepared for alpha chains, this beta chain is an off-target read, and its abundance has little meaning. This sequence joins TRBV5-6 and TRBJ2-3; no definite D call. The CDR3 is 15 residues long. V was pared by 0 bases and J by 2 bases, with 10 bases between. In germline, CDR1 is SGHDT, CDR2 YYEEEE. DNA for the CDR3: TGTGCCAGCAGCTTGGAACGGGTCTCCACAGATACGCAGTATTTT. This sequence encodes CASSLERVSTDTQYF.

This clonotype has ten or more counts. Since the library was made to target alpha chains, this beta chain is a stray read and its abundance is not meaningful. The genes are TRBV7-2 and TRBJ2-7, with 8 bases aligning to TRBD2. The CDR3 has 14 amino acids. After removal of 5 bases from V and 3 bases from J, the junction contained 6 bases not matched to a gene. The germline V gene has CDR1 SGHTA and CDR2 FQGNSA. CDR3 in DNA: TGTGCCAGCAGCCCCAAAGCGGGGGACTACGAGCAGTACTTC. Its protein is CASSPKAGDYEQYF.

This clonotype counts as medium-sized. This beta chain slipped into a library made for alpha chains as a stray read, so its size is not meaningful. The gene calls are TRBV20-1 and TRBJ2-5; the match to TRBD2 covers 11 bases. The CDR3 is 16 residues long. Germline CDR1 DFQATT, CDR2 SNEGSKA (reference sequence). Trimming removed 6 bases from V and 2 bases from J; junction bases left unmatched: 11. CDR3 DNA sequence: TGCAGTGCCCAACAGACTAGCGGGAACCAACAAGAGACCCAGTACTTC. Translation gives CSAQQTSGNQQETQYF.

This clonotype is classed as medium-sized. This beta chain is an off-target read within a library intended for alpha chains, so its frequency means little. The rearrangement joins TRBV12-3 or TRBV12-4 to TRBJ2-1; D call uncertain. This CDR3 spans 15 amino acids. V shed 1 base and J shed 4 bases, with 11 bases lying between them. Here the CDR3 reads CASSLGVLGYNEQFF. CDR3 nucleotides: TGTGCCAGCAGTTTAGGGGTTCTGGGTTACAATGAGCAGTTCTTC.

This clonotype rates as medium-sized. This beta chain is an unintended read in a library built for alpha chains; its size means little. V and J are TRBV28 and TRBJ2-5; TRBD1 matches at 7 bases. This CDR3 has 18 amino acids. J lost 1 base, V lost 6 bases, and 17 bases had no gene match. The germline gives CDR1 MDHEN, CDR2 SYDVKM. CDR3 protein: CASRLGQFLSSIQETQYF. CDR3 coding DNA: TGTGCCAGCAGATTGGGACAGTTTCTGTCCTCTATCCAAGAGACCCAGTACTTC.

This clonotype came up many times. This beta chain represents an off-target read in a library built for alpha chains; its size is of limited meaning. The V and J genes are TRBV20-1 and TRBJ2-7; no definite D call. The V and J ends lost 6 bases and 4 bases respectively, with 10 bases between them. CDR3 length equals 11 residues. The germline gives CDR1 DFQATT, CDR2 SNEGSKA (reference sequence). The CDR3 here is CSAHKLYEQYF. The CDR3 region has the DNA TGCAGTGCCCATAAACTGTACGAGCAGTACTTC.

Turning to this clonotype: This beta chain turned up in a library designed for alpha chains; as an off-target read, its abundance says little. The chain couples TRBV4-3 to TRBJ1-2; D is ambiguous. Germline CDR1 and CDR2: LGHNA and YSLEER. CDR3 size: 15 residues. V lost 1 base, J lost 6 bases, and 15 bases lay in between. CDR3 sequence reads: CASSQGLGSGHGYTF. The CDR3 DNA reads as TGCGCCAGCAGCCAAGGATTGGGGAGCGGGCATGGCTACACCTTC.

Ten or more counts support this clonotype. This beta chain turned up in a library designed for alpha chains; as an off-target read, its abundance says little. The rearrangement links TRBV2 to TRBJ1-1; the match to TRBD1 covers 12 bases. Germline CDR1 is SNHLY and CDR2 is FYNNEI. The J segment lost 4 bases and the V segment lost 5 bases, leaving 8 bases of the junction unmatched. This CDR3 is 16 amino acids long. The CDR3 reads CASSHHRDRGPTEAFF. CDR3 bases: TGTGCCAGCAGTCACCACCGGGACAGGGGGCCCACTGAAGCTTTCTTT.

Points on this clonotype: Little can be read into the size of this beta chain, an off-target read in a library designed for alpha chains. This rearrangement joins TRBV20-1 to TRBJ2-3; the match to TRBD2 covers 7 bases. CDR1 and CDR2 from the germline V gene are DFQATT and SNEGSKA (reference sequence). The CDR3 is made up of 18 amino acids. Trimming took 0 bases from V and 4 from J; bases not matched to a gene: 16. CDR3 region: CSARDLFGGLVSADTQYF. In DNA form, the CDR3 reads TGCAGTGCTAGAGATCTTTTTGGTGGACTAGTATCGGCAGATACGCAGTATTTT.

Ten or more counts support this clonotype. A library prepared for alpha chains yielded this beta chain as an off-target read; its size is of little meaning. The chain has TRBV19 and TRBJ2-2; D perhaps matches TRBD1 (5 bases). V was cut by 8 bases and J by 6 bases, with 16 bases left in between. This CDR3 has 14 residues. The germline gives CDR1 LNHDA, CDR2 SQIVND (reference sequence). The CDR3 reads CASGAAGGAGELFF. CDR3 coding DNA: TGTGCCAGTGGGGCGGCAGGCGGAGCCGGGGAGCTGTTTTTT.

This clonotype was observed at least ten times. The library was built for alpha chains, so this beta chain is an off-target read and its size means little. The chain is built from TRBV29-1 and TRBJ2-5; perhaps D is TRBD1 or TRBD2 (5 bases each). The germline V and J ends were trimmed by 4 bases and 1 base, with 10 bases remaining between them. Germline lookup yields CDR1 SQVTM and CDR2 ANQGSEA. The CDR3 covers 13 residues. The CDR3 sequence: CSVVGEGQETQYF. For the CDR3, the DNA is TGCAGCGTTGTGGGGGAAGGCCAAGAGACCCAGTACTTC.

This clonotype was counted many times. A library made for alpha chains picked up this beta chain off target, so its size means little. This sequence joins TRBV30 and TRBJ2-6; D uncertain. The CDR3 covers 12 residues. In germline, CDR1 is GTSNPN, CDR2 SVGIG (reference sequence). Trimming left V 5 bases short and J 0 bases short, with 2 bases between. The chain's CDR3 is CAWSSGANVLTF. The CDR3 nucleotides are TGTGCCTGGTCCTCTGGGGCCAACGTCCTGACTTTC.

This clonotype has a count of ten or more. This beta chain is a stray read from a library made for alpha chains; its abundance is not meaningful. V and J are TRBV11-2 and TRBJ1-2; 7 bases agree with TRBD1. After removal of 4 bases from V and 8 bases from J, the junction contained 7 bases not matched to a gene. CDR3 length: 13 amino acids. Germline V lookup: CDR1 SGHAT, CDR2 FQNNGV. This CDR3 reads CASSSDRAGGYTF. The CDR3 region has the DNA TGTGCCAGCAGCTCAGACAGGGCGGGAGGCTACACCTTC.